The 17 T cell receptor beta chains below were found in one sample sequenced in a study of shared clonotypes between healthy human individuals. Profiling relied on immunoSEQ multiplex PCR, and the TCRdb table lists in-frame clones only, not all of them. The sample carries some 79,000 clones, 60% to 65% recorded once. Input material: memory CD8+ T cells sorted from blood. As to subset: CD45RO+ cells pooled with CCR7-negative TemRA cells. The source is a young man in good health.

Only a few counts were recorded for this clone. V is TRBV6-6 and J is TRBJ2-7; tentative D call: TRBD1 (6 bases). Looked up from germline, CDR1 is MNHNY and CDR2 is SVGAGI (reference sequence). V lost 5 bases, J lost 4 bases, and 18 bases lay in between. This CDR3 comprises 15 residues. DNA for the CDR3: TGTGCCAGCAGTACCTCGACCGGGACACAATACGAGCAGTACTTC. The encoded protein is CASSTSTGTQYEQYF.

This clone has more than one count but fewer than ten. CDR3 DNA: TGTGCCAGCAGCCTGTCCGACTCGGATACGCAGTATTTT. Protein product: CASSLSDSDTQYF. V gene TRBV11-2 combines with J gene TRBJ2-3; D ambiguous. CDR3 size: 13 residues. CDR1 and CDR2 from the germline V gene are SGHAT and FQNNGV. The germline V and J ends were trimmed by 5 bases and 6 bases, with 12 bases remaining between them. The whole variable domain, remainder taken from reference TRBV11-2 and TRBJ2-3, is EAGVAQSPRYKIIEKRQSVAFWCNPISGHATLYWYQQILGQGPKLLIQFQNNGVVDDSQLPKDRFSAERLKGVDSTLKIQPAKLEDSAVYLCASSLSDSDTQYFGPGTRLTVL.

The chain combines TRBV11-2 with TRBJ2-1; 7 bases are a match to TRBD2. The length of the CDR3 is 12 residues. V dropped 1 base and J dropped 13; count of bases not matched to a gene: 4. The germline V gene has CDR1 SGHAT and CDR2 FQNNGV. CDR3 DNA sequence: TGTGCCAGCAGCTTAGGCGGGAGTCTTCAGTTCTTC. It codes for CASSLGGSLQFF.

To note about this clone: Because the CDR3's place on the DNA is in doubt, the DNA is left out and the CDR3 is given as listed by TCRdb. The rearrangement uses TRBV5-1 and TRBJ2-5; the table assigns TRBD1, which was not confirmed against the DNA. The CDR3 is made up of 15 amino acids, end residues included. Germline V CDR1 and CDR2: SGHRS, YFSETQ. The CDR3: CASRFGSGQGETQYF.

This clone showed up many times. The same CDR3 is also encoded by other DNA sequences in this sample. This chain links TRBV6-5 with TRBJ2-7; 11 bases are a match to TRBD1. The junction had 3 bases not matched to a gene; V was cut back by 4 bases and J by 4 bases. CDR3 length equals 14 residues. Germline V CDR1 and CDR2: MNHEY, SVGAGI. This chain's CDR3 is CASSSGTGGYEQYF. CDR3 DNA sequence: TGTGCCAGCAGTTCCGGGACAGGGGGGTACGAGCAGTACTTC.

This clone has only a few counts. The rearrangement joins TRBV11-3 to TRBJ2-1; 8 positions match TRBD2. Germline assignment: CDR1 SGHNT and CDR2 YENEEA. CDR3 length equals 14 residues. The trim removed 5 bases at V and 6 bases at J, leaving 6 bases unmatched. CDR3 loop: CASSLAGNRNEQFF. The CDR3 DNA follows: TGTGCCAGCAGCCTAGCGGGTAATCGCAATGAGCAGTTCTTC.

The chain carries TRBV5-6 and TRBJ2-2; 7 bases agree with TRBD1. The CDR3 is 15 amino acids. Per germline, CDR1 SGHDT and CDR2 YYEEEE. V was clipped by 3 bases and J by 0 bases; unmatched bases: 2. The CDR3 coding sequence is TGTGCCAGCAGCTGGGGACAGACGAACACCGGGGAGCTGTTTTTT. This encodes CASSWGQTNTGELFF. The whole variable domain, remainder taken from reference TRBV5-6 and TRBJ2-2, is DAGVTQSPTHLIKTRGQQVTLRCSPKSGHDTVSWYQQALGQGPQFIFQYYEEEERQRGNFPDRFSGHQFPNYSSELNVNALLLGDSALYLCASSWGQTNTGELFFGEGSRLTVL.

This clone was found many times. The chain has TRBV7-9 and TRBJ2-7, with D perhaps TRBD1 (5 bases). The CDR3 runs 14 residues. V was cut by 3 bases and J by 2 bases, with 11 bases left in between. CDR1 is SEHNR, CDR2 FQNEAQ, per germline (reference sequence). CDR3 in amino acids: CASSFSTAAYEQYF. DNA for the CDR3: TGTGCCAGCAGCTTTTCGACAGCCGCCTACGAGCAGTACTTC.

This clone was detected only a few times. V usage is TRBV2 and J usage is TRBJ2-1; possibly TRBD2 for D (5 bases). The CDR3 runs to 11 residues. Germline V gives CDR1 SNHLY, CDR2 FYNNEI. Trimming stripped 7 bases from V and 7 bases from J, with 8 bases between. CDR3 nucleotides: TGTGCCAGCACGCGGGTTAATGAGCAGTTCTTC. Protein product: CASTRVNEQFF.

The chain employs TRBV11-2 and TRBJ2-7; D may be TRBD1 (6 bases). CDR3 size: 18 residues. Trimming took off 5 bases at V and 5 bases at J, with 28 bases between the two ends. Germline V gene data show CDR1 as SGHAT and CDR2 as FQNNGV. The CDR3 spells CASSGRGHGSSSANEQYF. As DNA, the CDR3 is TGTGCCAGCAGCGGCAGGGGCCACGGGTCCTCCTCGGCGAACGAGCAGTACTTC.

This chain uses TRBV14 with TRBJ2-7, with D hard to call. CDR3 length equals 14 residues. Trimming took 2 bases from V and 2 from J, leaving 10 bases between them. Germline CDR1 and CDR2: SGHDN and FVKESK. This chain's CDR3 is CASSQFRFPYEQYF. CDR3 DNA: TGTGCCAGCAGCCAATTCCGTTTTCCCTACGAGCAGTACTTC.

This chain joins TRBV2 and TRBJ2-7; 12 nucleotides line up with TRBD2. There are 14 residues in the CDR3. Losses at the gene ends were 10 bases for V and 3 bases for J; bases not matched to a gene: 7. Germline assignment: CDR1 SNHLY and CDR2 FYNNEI. The chain's CDR3 is CATRRTSGIYEQYF. The CDR3 DNA follows: TGTGCCACCCGAAGGACTAGCGGGATCTACGAGCAGTACTTC.

The chain is built from TRBV2 and TRBJ2-3, with 16 positions matching TRBD2. The length of the CDR3 is 17 residues. Per germline, CDR1 SNHLY and CDR2 FYNNEI. Germline trimming cut 5 bases from V and 5 bases from J; bases unmatched to any gene: 7. The CDR3 sequence is CASSPGTSGRAKDTQYF. As DNA, the CDR3 is TGTGCCAGCAGTCCCGGGACTAGCGGGAGGGCCAAAGATACGCAGTATTTT.

This clone was detected many times. The chain employs TRBV11-2 and TRBJ2-7, with D unresolved. V was cut by 1 base and J by 3 bases, with 10 bases left in between. In germline, CDR1 is SGHAT, CDR2 FQNNGV. The CDR3 spans 14 residues. CDR3 amino acids: CASSLVGMGYEQYF. CDR3 sequence (DNA): TGTGCCAGCAGCTTAGTTGGAATGGGCTACGAGCAGTACTTC.

This clone was observed a few times. J is TRBJ2-3 and V is TRBV9; TRBD2 agrees at 7 bases. Looked up from germline, CDR1 is SGDLS and CDR2 is YYNGEE. J gave up 2 bases and V 3 bases, and 12 bases lay outside the gene matches. The CDR3 sequence is 17 residues long. The CDR3 bases are TGTGCCAGCAGCGGAGGTCGGACTAGTTGGCACACAGATACGCAGTATTTT. This translates into CASSGGRTSWHTDTQYF.

The V call is TRBV2, the J call TRBJ2-3; D is possibly TRBD2 (5 bases). This CDR3 contains 16 residues. The germline V gene encodes CDR1 SNHLY and CDR2 FYNNEI. Trimming left V 5 bases short and J 2 bases short, with 17 bases between. The CDR3 spells CASSRIVGSYTDTQYF. Written as DNA, the CDR3 is TGTGCCAGCAGTAGGATTGTAGGGAGCTACACAGATACGCAGTATTTT.

The chain is built from TRBV27 and TRBJ2-7; tentatively, D is TRBD1 (6 bases). This CDR3 contains 13 residues. V gave up 3 bases and J gave up 3 bases, with 9 bases separating them. Germline V lookup: CDR1 MNHEY, CDR2 SMNVEV (reference sequence). The CDR3 here is CASSFSRGYEQYF. The DNA of the CDR3 is TGTGCCAGCAGTTTTTCCAGGGGCTACGAGCAGTACTTC.